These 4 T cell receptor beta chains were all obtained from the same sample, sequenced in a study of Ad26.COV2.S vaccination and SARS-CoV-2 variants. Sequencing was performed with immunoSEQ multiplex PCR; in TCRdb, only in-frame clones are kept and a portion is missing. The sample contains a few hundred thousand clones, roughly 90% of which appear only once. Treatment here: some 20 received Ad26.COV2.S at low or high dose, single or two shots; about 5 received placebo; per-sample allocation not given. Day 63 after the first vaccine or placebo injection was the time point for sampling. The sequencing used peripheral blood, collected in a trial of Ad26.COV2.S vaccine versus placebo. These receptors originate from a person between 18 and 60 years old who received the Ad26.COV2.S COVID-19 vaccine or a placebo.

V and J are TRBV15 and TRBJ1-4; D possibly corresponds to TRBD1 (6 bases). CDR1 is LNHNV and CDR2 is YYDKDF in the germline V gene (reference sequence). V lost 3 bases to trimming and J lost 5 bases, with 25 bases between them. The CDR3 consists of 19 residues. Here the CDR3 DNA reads TGTGCCACCAGCAGTGACACCCTCAAGGGACAACTCCAGAATGAAAAACTGTTTTTT. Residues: CATSSDTLKGQLQNEKLFF.

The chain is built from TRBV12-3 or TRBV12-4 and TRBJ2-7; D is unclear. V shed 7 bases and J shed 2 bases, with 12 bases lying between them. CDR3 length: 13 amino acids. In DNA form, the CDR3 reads TGTGCCAGCACCAACCGAGGCCCCTACGAGCAGTACTTC. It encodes CASTNRGPYEQYF.

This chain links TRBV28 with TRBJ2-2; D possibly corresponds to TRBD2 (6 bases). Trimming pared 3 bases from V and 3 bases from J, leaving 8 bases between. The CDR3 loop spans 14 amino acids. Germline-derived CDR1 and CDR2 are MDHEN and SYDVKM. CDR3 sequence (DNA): TGTGCCAGCAGTTTTGGAGGGTACACCGGGGAGCTGTTTTTT. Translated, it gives CASSFGGYTGELFF.

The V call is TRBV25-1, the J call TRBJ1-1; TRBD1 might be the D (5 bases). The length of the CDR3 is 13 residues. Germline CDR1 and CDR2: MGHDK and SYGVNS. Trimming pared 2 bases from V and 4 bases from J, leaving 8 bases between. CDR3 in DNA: TGTGCCAGCAGTGAACCGGGGGGCACTGAAGCTTTCTTT. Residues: CASSEPGGTEAFF.